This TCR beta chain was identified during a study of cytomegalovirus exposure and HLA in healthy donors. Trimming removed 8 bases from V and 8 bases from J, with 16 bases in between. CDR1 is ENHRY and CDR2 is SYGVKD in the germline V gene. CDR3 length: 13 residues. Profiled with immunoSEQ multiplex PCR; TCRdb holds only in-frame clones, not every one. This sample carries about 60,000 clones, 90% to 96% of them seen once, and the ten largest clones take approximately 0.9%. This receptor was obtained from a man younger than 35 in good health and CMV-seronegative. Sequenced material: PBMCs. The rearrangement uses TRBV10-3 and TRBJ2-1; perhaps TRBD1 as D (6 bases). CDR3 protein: CAIQGPEGDEQFF. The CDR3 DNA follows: TGTGCCATCCAAGGGCCAGAGGGGGATGAGCAGTTCTTC.